This paragraph reports one T cell receptor (beta chain). The source of the sample is a study of OX40 agonist ivuxolimab in advanced cancers. Background on the study: From 23 to 79 years was the age range, with a mean of around 60 years, and approximately 80% were male.

The data were produced by immunoSEQ multiplex PCR, yet TCRdb's version contains in-frame clones alone and is incomplete. The sample contains 55,000 to 65,000 clones, around 82% of which appear only once. The germline CDR1 and CDR2 sequences are SGHDT and YYEEEE. The CDR3 contains 12 residues. V dropped 4 bases and J dropped 1 base, with 5 bases sitting between them. The input for sequencing was CD4+ or CD8+ T cells sorted from blood, taken in a trial of the OX40 agonist ivuxolimab. The clonotype originates from an adult with an advanced solid tumor such as melanoma, head and neck, liver or kidney cancer. J is TRBJ1-1 and V is TRBV5-6; D not certain. The CDR3 DNA reads as TGTGCCAGCAGCCCCGGGAACACTGAAGCTTTCTTT. It specifies CASSPGNTEAFF.